Each of the 12 T cell receptor beta chains below was sequenced from the same sample in a study of T cells expressing NK-cell markers (dated by TCRdb to the early 2020s). The method was 5' RACE. TCRdb lists the instrument as Illumina HiSeq 2000. After reprocessing by TCRdb, each CDR3 protein sequence is one entry, and no DNA is given. In this sample's table one finds hundreds of thousands of distinct CDR3 sequences. The ten biggest clones cover 4.2% of the sample. Sequencing was carried out using blood T cells: a sorted CD56 or NKG2C T cell subset, CD4+ or CD8+ T cells, or bulk PBMC T cells (not recorded which). Source of these receptors: a woman between 18 and 70 years old in good health.

V is TRBV27 and J is TRBJ1-1. CDR3 length: 13 amino acids. CDR1 and CDR2 (germline): MNHEY, SMNVEV (reference sequence). CDR3 sequence: CASRGFGRTEAFF.

The chain combines TRBV13 with TRBJ2-2; the D call of TRBD2 rests on TCRdb alone, since no DNA is present to check it. The CDR3 consists of 17 residues. Looked up from germline, CDR1 is PRHDT and CDR2 is FYEKMQ (reference sequence). The CDR3 loop reads CASSRPGLAKNTGELFF.

V usage is TRBV12-3 or TRBV12-4 and J usage is TRBJ1-2; lacking DNA, the TRBD1 call made by TCRdb goes unchecked. There are 12 residues in the CDR3. The CDR3 sequence is CASSLLQGGYTF.

This chain joins TRBV4-3 and TRBJ2-2; there is no DNA to check the TCRdb D call of TRBD2. The CDR3 loop spans 17 amino acids. The germline V gene has CDR1 LGHNA and CDR2 YSLEER. CDR3 protein: CASSQRFGSGNTGELFF.

The rearrangement uses TRBV19 and TRBJ2-7; no DNA is available, so the TRBD2 call from TCRdb remains unchecked. The CDR3 extends over 16 amino acids. Germline CDR1 reads LNHDA; CDR2 reads SQIVND (reference sequence). This CDR3 is CASSIDRSAALYEQYF.

This sequence joins TRBV7-2 and TRBJ2-1; TCRdb's D call, TRBD1, is unchecked because there is no DNA. Germline values: CDR1 SGHTA, CDR2 FQGNSA. This CDR3 is 15 amino acids long. Here the CDR3 reads CASSFGQGVYNEQFF.

The CDR3 is CASSQGLRSTDTQYF. V usage is TRBV11-2 and J usage is TRBJ2-3; TCRdb picks TRBD2, but there is no DNA to check that call. CDR3 length: 15 residues. Germline V gene data show CDR1 as SGHAT and CDR2 as FQNNGV.

The chain employs TRBV4-1 and TRBJ1-2; TCRdb's D gene call, TRBD1, goes unchecked for lack of DNA. Germline lookup yields CDR1 MGHRA and CDR2 YSYEKL. This CDR3 region has 17 residues. The CDR3 loop is CASSHQPDSKLNYGYTF.

V usage is TRBV7-2 and J usage is TRBJ1-3; checking the TCRdb D call of TRBD1 is not possible without DNA. The CDR3 totals 15 residues. Germline CDR1 SGHTA, CDR2 FQGNSA. CDR3 in amino acids: CASSPLGGSGNTIYF.

J is TRBJ2-7 and V is TRBV9; with no DNA, the TCRdb D assignment of TRBD1 cannot be verified. Germline CDR1 is SGDLS and CDR2 is YYNGEE. This CDR3 contains 18 residues. This CDR3 reads CASSVGTPATGRLYEQYF.

This rearrangement joins TRBV7-6 to TRBJ2-7; TCRdb lists TRBD1, though no DNA is available to test this call. This CDR3 comprises 16 residues. CDR1 is SGHVS, CDR2 FNYEAQ, per germline. CDR3 in amino acids: CASSALGGPVSYEQYF.

The V and J genes are TRBV7-3 and TRBJ2-1. This CDR3 has 12 residues. Germline loops: CDR1 SGHTA, CDR2 FQGTGA. The CDR3 reads CASSSYSDEQFF.